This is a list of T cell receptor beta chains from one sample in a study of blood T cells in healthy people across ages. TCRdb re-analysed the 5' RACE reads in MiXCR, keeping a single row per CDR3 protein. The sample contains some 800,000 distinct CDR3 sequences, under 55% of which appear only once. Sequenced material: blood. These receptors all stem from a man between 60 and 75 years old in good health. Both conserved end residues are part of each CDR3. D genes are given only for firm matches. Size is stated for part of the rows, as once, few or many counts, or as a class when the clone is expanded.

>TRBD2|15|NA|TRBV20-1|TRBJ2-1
CSARDGVAGAHEQFF
TGCAGTGCTAGAGATGGGGTAGCGGGAGCCCATGAGCAGTTCTTC
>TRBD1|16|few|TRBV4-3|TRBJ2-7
CASSQDQGQGAYEQYF
TGCGCCAGCAGCCAAGATCAAGGACAGGGGGCCTACGAGCAGTACTTC
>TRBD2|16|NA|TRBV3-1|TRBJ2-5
CASSRFGGGAMETQYF
TGTGCCAGCAGCCGGTTTGGCGGGGGGGCCATGGAGACCCAGTACTTC
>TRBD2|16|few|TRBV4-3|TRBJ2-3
CASSQAFPSGGTTQYF
TGCGCCAGCAGCCAAGCCTTTCCTAGCGGGGGAACTACGCAGTATTTT
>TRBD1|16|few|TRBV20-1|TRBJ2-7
CSARDPGQGVIYEQYF
TGCAGTGCTAGAGATCCGGGACAGGGGGTAATTTACGAGCAGTACTTC
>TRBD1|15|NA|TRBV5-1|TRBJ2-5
CASSQRDRSQETQYF
TGCGCCAGCAGCCAACGGGACAGATCCCAAGAGACCCAGTACTTC
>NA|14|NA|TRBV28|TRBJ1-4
CASRRGYTNEKLFF
TGTGCCAGCAGGCGAGGGTATACTAATGAAAAACTGTTTTTT
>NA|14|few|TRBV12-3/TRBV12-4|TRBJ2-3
CASSTSRRSDTQYF
TGTGCCAGCAGCACGAGCCGCCGGTCAGATACGCAGTATTTT
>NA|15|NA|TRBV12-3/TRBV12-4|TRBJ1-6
CASSLRRGEASPLHF
TGTGCCAGCAGTTTGAGACGGGGGGAAGCTTCACCCCTCCACTTT
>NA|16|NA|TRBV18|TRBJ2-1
CASSPPGQSSYNEQFF
TGTGCCAGCTCACCACCAGGGCAGAGCTCCTACAATGAGCAGTTCTTC
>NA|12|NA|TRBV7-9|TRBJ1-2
CASSYLGASYTF
TGTGCCAGCAGCTACCTGGGGGCGAGCTACACCTTC
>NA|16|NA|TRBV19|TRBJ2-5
CASSTWTTPVAETQYF
TGTGCCAGTAGTACCTGGACAACCCCTGTGGCAGAGACCCAGTACTTC
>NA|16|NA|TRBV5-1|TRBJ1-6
CASRQSRGADNSPLHF
TGCGCCAGCAGGCAAAGCCGGGGGGCCGATAATTCACCCCTCCACTTT
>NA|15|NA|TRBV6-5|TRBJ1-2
CASSYVGGDDYGYTF
TGTGCCAGCAGTTACGTCGGGGGCGATGACTATGGCTACACCTTC
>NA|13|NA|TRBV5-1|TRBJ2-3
CASSVGHPDTQYF
TGCGCCAGCAGCGTGGGACACCCAGATACGCAGTATTTT
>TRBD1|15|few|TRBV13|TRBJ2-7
CASSSTGTVNYEQYF
TGTGCCAGCAGCTCAACCGGGACAGTTAACTACGAGCAGTACTTC
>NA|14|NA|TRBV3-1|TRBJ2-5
CASSHRTVAETQYF
TGTGCCAGCAGCCATAGGACTGTGGCGGAGACCCAGTACTTC
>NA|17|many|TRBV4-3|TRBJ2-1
CASSQVPPSGGRGEQFF
TGCGCCAGCAGCCAGGTACCTCCATCAGGAGGCAGGGGTGAGCAGTTCTTC
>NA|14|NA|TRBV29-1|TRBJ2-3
CSVQVKNRGDTQYF
TGCAGCGTTCAAGTAAAGAATAGGGGAGATACGCAGTATTTT
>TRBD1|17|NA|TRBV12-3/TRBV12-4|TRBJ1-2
CASSSNRDRGRTYGCTF
TGTGCCAGCAGTTCCAACCGGGACAGGGGGCGCACCTATGGCTGCACCTTC
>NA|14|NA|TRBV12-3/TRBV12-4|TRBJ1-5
CASSLEEGSQPQHF
TGTGCCAGCAGTTTAGAAGAGGGAAGTCAGCCCCAGCATTTT
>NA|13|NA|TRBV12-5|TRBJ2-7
CASGPGGGYEQYF
TGTGCTAGTGGTCCGGGTGGTGGGTACGAGCAGTACTTC
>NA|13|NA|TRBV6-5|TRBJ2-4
CASSVQGGNIQYF
TGTGCCAGCAGCGTACAGGGGGGGAACATTCAGTACTTC
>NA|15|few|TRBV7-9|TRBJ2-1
CASSSGPLTYNEQFF
TGTGCCAGCAGCTCGGGACCCTTAACCTACAATGAGCAGTTCTTC
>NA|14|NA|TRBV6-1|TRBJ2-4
CASSDTLGYRGQYF
TGTGCCAGCAGTGACACGCTTGGCTACCGGGGGCAGTACTTC
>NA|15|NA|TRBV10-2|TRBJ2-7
CASSLQLGVTYEQYF
TGCGCCAGCAGTCTGCAGCTTGGGGTGACCTACGAGCAGTACTTC
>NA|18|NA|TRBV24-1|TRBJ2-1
CATSDLTRRRDADHEQFF
TGTGCCACCAGTGATTTGACCCGACGGAGGGACGCTGACCACGAGCAGTTCTTC
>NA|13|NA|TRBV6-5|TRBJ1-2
CASSYQTGYGYTF
TGTGCCAGCAGTTACCAGACAGGCTATGGCTACACCTTC
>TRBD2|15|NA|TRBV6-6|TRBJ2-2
CASSYERGGTGELFF
TGTGCCAGCAGTTACGAGCGGGGGGGCACCGGGGAGCTGTTTTTT
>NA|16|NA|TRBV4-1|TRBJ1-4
CASSQGYTATNEKLFF
TGCGCCAGCAGCCAAGGATACACAGCAACTAATGAAAAACTGTTTTTT
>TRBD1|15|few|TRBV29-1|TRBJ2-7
CSVITGTGGTYEQYF
TGCAGCGTTATAACCGGGACAGGGGGGACCTACGAGCAGTACTTC
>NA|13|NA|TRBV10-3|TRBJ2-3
CAISGSASDTQYF
TGTGCCATCAGTGGGTCGGCCTCGGATACGCAGTATTTT
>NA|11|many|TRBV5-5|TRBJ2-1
CASSFEAEQFF
TGTGCCAGCAGCTTCGAGGCGGAGCAGTTCTTC
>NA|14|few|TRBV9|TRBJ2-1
CASARGGAYNEQFF
TGTGCCAGCGCGCGGGGCGGGGCGTACAATGAGCAGTTCTTC
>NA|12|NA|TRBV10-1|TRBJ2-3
CASSERRDTQYF
TGCGCCAGCAGTGAGCGGCGGGATACGCAGTATTTT
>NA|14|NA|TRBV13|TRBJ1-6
CASSLGSGSLPLHF
TGTGCCAGCAGCTTAGGTTCAGGAAGTTTACCCCTCCACTTT
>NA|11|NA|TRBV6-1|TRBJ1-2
CASMRVYGYTF
TGTGCCAGCATGAGGGTCTATGGCTACACCTTC
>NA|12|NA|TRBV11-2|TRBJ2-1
CASSPRAKEQFF
TGTGCCAGCAGCCCTAGGGCAAAAGAGCAGTTCTTC
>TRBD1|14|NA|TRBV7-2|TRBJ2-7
CASRADRGSYEQYF
TGTGCCAGCAGGGCCGACAGGGGGTCCTACGAGCAGTACTTC
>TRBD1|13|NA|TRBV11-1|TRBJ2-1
CASNDRGWNEQFF
TGTGCCAGCAACGACAGGGGGTGGAATGAGCAGTTCTTC
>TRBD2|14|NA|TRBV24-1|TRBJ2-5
CATSDLSGEETQYF
TGTGCCACCAGTGACCTTAGCGGGGAAGAGACCCAGTACTTC
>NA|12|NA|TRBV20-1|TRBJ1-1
CSARSGDTEAFF
TGCAGTGCTAGATCGGGGGACACTGAAGCTTTCTTT
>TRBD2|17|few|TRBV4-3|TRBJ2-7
CASSQDRLAGDAYEQYF
TGCGCCAGCAGCCAAGATCGGCTAGCGGGGGATGCCTACGAGCAGTACTTC
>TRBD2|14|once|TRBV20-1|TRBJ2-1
CSAEKAGTYNEQFF
TGCAGTGCCGAGAAAGCGGGGACCTACAATGAGCAGTTCTTC
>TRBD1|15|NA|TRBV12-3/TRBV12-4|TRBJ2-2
CASSSGGKGTGELFF
TGTGCCAGCAGTTCAGGGGGCAAAGGCACCGGGGAGCTGTTTTTT
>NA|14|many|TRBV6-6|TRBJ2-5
CASRSQGRGETQYF
TGTGCCAGCCGCTCACAGGGTAGGGGTGAGACCCAGTACTTC
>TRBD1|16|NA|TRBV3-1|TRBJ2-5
CASSQDWGTAQETQYF
TGTGCCAGCAGCCAAGATTGGGGGACAGCTCAAGAGACCCAGTACTTC
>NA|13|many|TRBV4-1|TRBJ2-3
CASSRVAADTQYF
TGCGCCAGCAGCCGCGTCGCGGCAGATACGCAGTATTTT
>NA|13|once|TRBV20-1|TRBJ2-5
CSARGTAQETQYF
TGCAGTGCTAGAGGGACGGCCCAAGAGACCCAGTACTTC
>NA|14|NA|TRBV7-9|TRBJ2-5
CASSPTHDQETQYF
TGTGCCAGCAGCCCCACGCATGACCAAGAGACCCAGTACTTC
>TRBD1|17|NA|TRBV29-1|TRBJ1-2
CSVSPGQGAVGAYGYTF
TGCAGCGTTTCGCCGGGACAGGGGGCCGTAGGGGCCTATGGCTACACCTTC
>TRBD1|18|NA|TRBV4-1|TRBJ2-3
CASSQGQGRNRGTDRQYF
TGCGCCAGCAGCCAAGGACAGGGGAGAAATCGAGGCACAGATAGGCAGTATTTT
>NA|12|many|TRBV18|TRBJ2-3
CASSPGVDTQYF
TGTGCCAGCTCACCGGGTGTCGATACGCAGTATTTT
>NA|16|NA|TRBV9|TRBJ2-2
CASSVHQGPATGELFF
TGTGCCAGCAGCGTCCATCAGGGGCCCGCCACCGGGGAGCTGTTTTTT
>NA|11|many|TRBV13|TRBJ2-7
CASSLQEEQYF
TGTGCCAGCAGCTTACAGGAAGAGCAGTACTTC
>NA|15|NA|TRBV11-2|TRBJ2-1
CASSRVFGGHNEQFF
TGTGCCAGCAGCCGCGTTTTTGGAGGTCACAATGAGCAGTTCTTC
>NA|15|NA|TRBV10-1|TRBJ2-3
CASSDSPGDTDTQYF
TGCGCCAGCAGTGATTCCCCAGGGGATACGGATACGCAGTATTTT